This T cell receptor (beta chain) was obtained from a study of T-cell reconstitution after alpha-beta-depleted transplantation in children (dated by TCRdb to 2016 to 2017). Regarding the study in general: Using TCR repertoire profiling, the study quantitatively followed how T-cell immune reconstitution unfolded in children after TCRalphabeta/CD19-depleted allogeneic hematopoietic cell transplantation.

The CDR3 goes from the cysteine to the phenylalanine over 15 residues. Here the CDR3 DNA is all that survives: 45 bases in frame from base 1. CDR1 and CDR2, per the germline V gene, are SGHNT and YENEEA. V is clipped by 3 bases and J by 0 bases, and the sequence between their germline boundaries is 10 bases long. About this clonotype: The antigen it recognizes is unknown. No base-level quality is on record; no much larger clone is a single base apart.

Library generation was performed with PCR. Data came from an Illumina HiSeq 2500. TCR libraries were prepared with molecular barcoding, using unique molecular identifiers to normalize TCRbeta repertoire quantification. TCRdb ran its own pipeline on the public reads, namely fastp trimming at Q25 and MiXCR clone calling, and kept in-frame beta chains. Rows matching on CDR3 protein sequence are summarized as one entry with the most common DNA and genes. This sample is represented by nearly 550,000 distinct CDR3 sequences; around 17% of them were singletons. The ten largest account for approximately 3% of the sample.

This sequence originates from a human donor who donated a stem cell graft to a child with acute lymphoblastic leukemia. This sample comprised PBMCs from the stem cell graft donor, obtained from the stem cell graft. The chain was built from TRBV11-3 and TRBJ2-3; the D gene lacks a confident call. CDR3 protein: CASSLWGKSTDTQYF. Here is the DNA: TGTGCCAGCAGCTTGTGGGGAAAAAGCACAGATACGCAGTATTTT.